This T cell receptor (beta chain) was captured by sequencing in a study of CD8+ T cells in alopecia areata. Study in general: Treated patients were given 5 to 10 mg oral tofacitinib twice daily. Once tofacitinib had been taken for 6 to 18 months, 6 months off drug followed.

Trimming stripped 10 bases from V and 2 bases from J, with 17 bases between. The CDR3 runs 14 residues. Per germline, CDR1 SNHLY and CDR2 FYNNEI. On this clone itself: Its target is not known.

The study's findings and limits: TCR sharing across patients was less clear than in mice, possibly HLA-related. Affected scalp, especially in alopecia totalis/universalis, had a higher clonality than normal scalp did.

Extracted RNA was reverse transcribed into cDNA, the sequencing template. TCRdb keeps only in-frame clones here, not all; method: immunoSEQ multiplex PCR. The table lists roughly 20,000 clones, 60% to 80% of them singletons. Collection of lesional scalp punch biopsies and peripheral blood was performed in alopecia areata patients. The clonotype comes from a human donor with alopecia areata. V and J are TRBV2 and TRBJ1-2, with D hard to call. The sequencing used skin, collected at week 0. CDR3 sequence reads: CATPNDGENYGYTF. In DNA, the CDR3 is TGTGCCACCCCAAACGACGGGGAAAACTATGGCTACACCTTC. The full variable domain, its missing parts supplied by reference TRBV2 and TRBJ1-2, is EPEVTQTPSHQVTQMGQEVILRCVPISNHLYFYWYRQILGQKVEFLVSFYNNEISEKSEIFDDQFSVERPDGSNFTLKIRSTKLEDSAMYFCATPNDGENYGYTFGSGTRLTVV.